This TCR beta chain was documented in a study of blood T cells in healthy people across ages. As for this clonotype: Its antigen is as yet unknown.

The sample providers were healthy Caucasian people from Russia, aged roughly 6 to 90. The second PCR ran roughly 6 to 11 cycles with a sample-barcoded 5' primer and J-beta primers. TCRdb used MiXCR to reprocess the 5' RACE reads, holding one entry per CDR3 protein. The table records 1.5 million to 2 million distinct CDR3 sequences, around 50% of them present only once. Study-level results: Leaving the PBMCs unsorted stopped any conclusive comparison of naive versus antigen-experienced cells.

The sequenced sample was blood. The clonotype was recovered from a woman between 40 and 55 years old in good health.

The CDR3 here is CSAIDTYSYNEQFF. The CDR3 nucleotides are TGCAGTGCCATAGACACTTACTCCTACAATGAGCAGTTCTTC. J is TRBJ2-1 and V is TRBV20-1; D remains unclear. V gave up 6 bases and J gave up 0 bases, with 12 bases separating them. Germline V gene data show CDR1 as DFQATT and CDR2 as SNEGSKA (reference sequence). This CDR3 is 14 amino acids long.